Detailed here is one T cell receptor beta chain. Its antigen is undetermined. This entry belongs to a study of OX40 agonist ivuxolimab in advanced cancers. As for the study in general: There were three patients with partial responses, one having hepatocellular carcinoma and two cutaneous melanoma. Notes on the study in general: Blood T cells, both CD4+ and CD8+, expanded clonally by week 6 at 0.1 to 3.0 mg/kg.

J was trimmed by 6 bases and V by 7 bases; bases with no gene match: 5. Germline assignment: CDR1 ENHRY and CDR2 SYGVKD. The CDR3 sequence is 12 residues long. Data came from immunoSEQ multiplex PCR; TCRdb stores just in-frame clones and leaves some out. The sample lists 100,000 or so clones; about nine tenths were seen once. The rearrangement uses TRBV10-3 and TRBJ1-2; TRBD1 matches 7 bases. This sequence was found in an adult with an advanced solid tumor such as melanoma, head and neck, liver or kidney cancer. Sequenced material: CD4+ or CD8+ T cells sorted from blood, taken in a trial of the OX40 agonist ivuxolimab. The CDR3 loop reads CAITPTGNGYTF. CDR3 sequence (DNA): TGTGCCATCACTCCGACAGGGAATGGCTACACCTTC.